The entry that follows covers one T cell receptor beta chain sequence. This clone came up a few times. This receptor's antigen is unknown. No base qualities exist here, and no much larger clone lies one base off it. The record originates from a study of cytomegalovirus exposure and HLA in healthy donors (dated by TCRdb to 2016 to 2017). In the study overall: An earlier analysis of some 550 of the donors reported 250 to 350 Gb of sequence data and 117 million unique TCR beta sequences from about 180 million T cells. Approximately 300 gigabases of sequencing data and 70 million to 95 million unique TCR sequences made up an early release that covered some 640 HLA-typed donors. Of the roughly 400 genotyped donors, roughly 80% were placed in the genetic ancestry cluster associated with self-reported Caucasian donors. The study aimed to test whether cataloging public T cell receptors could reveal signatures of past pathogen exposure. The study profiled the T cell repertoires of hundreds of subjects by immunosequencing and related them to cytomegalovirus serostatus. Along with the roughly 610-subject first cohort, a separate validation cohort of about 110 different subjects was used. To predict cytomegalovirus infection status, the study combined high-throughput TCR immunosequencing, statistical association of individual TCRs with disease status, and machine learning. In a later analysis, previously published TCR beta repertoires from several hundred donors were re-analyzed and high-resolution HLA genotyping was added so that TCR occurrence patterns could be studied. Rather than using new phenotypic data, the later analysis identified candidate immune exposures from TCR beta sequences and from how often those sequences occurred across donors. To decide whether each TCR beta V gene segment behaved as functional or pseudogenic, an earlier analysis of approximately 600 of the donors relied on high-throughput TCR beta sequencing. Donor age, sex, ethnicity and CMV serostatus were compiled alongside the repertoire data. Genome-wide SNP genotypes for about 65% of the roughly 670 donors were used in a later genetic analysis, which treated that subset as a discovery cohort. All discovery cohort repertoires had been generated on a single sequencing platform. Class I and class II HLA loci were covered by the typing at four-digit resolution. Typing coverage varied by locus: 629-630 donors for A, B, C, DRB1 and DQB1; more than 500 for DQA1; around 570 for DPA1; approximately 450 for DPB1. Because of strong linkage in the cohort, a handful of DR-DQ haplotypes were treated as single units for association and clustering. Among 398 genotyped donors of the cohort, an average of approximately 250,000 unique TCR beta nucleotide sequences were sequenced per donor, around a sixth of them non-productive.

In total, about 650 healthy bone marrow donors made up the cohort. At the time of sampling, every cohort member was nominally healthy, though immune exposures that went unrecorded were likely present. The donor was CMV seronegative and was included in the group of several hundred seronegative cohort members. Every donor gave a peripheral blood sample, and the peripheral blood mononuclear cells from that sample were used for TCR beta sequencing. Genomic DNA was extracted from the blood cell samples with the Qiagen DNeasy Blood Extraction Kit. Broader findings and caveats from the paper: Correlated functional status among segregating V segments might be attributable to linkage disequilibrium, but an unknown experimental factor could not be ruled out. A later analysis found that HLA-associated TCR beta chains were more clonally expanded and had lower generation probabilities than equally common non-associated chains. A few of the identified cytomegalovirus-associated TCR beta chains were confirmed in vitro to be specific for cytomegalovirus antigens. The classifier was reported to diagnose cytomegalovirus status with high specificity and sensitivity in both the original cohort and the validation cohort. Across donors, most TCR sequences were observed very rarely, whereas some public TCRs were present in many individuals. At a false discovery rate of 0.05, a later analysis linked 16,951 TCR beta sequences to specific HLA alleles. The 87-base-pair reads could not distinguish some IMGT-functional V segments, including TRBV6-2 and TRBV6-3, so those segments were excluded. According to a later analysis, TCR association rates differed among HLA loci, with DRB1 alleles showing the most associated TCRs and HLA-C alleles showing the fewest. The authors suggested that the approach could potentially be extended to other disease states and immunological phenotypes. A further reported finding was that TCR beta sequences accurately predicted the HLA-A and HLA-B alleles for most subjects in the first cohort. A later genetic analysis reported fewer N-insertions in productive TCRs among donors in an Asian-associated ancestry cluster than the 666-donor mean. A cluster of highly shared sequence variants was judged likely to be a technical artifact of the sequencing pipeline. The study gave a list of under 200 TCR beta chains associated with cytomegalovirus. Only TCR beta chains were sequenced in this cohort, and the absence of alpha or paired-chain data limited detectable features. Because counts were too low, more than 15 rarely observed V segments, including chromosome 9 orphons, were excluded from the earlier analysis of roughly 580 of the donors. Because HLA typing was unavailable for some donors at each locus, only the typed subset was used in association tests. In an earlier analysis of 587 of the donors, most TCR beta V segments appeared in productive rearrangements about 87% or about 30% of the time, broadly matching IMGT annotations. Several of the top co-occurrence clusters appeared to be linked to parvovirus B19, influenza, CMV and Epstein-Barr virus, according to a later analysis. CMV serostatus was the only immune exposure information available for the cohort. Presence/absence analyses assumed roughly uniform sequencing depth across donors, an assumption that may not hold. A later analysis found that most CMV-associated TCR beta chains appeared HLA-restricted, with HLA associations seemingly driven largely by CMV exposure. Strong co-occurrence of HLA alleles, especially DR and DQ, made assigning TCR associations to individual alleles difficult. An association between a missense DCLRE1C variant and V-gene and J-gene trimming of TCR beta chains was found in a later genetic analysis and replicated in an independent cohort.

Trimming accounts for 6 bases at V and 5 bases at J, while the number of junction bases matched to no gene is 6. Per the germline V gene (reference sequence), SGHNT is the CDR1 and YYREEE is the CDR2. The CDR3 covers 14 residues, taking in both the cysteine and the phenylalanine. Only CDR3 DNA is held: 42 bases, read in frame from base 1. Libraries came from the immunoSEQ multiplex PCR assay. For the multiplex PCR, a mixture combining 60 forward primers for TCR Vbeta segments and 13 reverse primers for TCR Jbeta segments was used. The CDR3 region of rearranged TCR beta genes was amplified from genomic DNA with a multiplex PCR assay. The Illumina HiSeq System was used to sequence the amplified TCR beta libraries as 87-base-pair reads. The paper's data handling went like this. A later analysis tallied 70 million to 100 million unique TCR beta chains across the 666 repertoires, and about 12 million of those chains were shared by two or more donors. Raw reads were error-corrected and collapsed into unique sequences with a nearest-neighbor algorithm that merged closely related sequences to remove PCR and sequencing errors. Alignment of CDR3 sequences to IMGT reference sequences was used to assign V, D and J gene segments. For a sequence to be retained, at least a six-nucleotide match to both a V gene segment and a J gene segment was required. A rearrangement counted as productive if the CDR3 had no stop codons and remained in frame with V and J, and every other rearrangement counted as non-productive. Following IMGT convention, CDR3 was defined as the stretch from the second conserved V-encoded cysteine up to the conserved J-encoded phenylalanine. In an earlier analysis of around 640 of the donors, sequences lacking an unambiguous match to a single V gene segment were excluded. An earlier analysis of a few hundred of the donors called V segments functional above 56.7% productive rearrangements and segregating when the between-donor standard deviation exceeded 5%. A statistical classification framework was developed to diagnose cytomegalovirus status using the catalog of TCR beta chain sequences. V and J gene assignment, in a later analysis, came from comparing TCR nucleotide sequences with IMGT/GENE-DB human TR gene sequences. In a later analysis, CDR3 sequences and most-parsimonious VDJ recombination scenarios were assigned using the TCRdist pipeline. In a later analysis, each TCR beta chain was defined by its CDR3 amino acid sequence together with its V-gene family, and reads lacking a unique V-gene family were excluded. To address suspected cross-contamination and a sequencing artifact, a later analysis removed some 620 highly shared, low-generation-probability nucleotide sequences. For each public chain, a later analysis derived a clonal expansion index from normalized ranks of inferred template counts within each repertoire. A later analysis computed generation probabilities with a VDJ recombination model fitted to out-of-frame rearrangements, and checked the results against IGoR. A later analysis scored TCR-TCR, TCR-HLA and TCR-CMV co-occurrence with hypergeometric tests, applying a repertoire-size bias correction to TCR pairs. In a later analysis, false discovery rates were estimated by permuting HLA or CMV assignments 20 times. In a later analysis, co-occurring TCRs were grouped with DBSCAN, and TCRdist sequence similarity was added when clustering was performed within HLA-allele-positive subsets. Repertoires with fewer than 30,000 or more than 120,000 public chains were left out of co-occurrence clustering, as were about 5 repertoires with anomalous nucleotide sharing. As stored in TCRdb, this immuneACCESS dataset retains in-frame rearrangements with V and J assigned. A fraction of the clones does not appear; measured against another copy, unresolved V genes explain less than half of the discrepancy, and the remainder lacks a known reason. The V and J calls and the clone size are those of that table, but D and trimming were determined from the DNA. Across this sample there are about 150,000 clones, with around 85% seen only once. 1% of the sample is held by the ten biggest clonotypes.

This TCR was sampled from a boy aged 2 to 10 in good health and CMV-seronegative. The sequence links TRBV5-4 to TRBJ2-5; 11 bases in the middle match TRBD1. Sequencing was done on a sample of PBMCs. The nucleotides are TGTGCCAGCACCCGGGACAGGGGGGAGGAGACCCAGTACTTC. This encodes CASTRDRGEETQYF.